This T cell receptor (beta chain) was recovered during a study of T cell responses to AZD1222 COVID-19 vaccine (dated by TCRdb to the early 2020s). Study-wide context: AZD1222 recipients with second doses at about 4 weeks or about 12 weeks were pooled, because spike-specific TCR depth and breadth did not differ between schedules. TCR sequencing covered more than 230 trial participants: about 210 given two doses of AZD1222 and around 25 given two doses of MenACWY control vaccine. Enrollment into the trials was organized by age into subgroups of 18-55, 56-69 and 70-plus years, and those subgroups contained about 160, 30 and 59 TCR-sequenced participants, respectively. Overall study results and their limits: Only five to seven AZD1222 recipients were SARS-CoV-2 seropositive at baseline, limiting conclusions about previously exposed vaccinees. Participants were mostly white British and included more females than males, and it was suggested by the authors that clonal diversity may have been underestimated. Spike-specific TCR breadth and depth rose significantly after two AZD1222 doses compared with day 0 and with MenACWY recipients. Because no samples from the day 14 peak response were available, repertoires could be characterized only after the peak T cell response. In the small 56-69-year group, the increase in depth fell short of significance, most likely because of low power. Epitopes outside the regions mutated in the B.1.351 and B.1.1.7 variants were reportedly recognized by nearly half of the unique spike-specific TCRs. The vaccine-associated CD4 TCRs covered the entire spike protein, and the dominant responses fell in regions 160-218 and 743-854.

The CDR3, from cysteine to phenylalanine, totals 16 residues. Only the CDR3 part of the read is kept: 48 bases, read in frame from the first base. Via the germline V gene, CDR1 is SGHRS and CDR2 YFSETQ. V has 2 bases trimmed and J has 5 bases trimmed; junction bases matching no gene number 6. The CDR3 regions of human TCRbeta chains were analyzed by immunosequencing. The authors processed their data as follows. Repertoire TCRs were checked for matches against a reference library of SARS-CoV-2-specific TCRs that had been generated using the MIRA antigen-specificity platform. Breadth was defined as the fraction of unique TCRs that were SARS-CoV-2-associated, and depth was defined as the fraction of total T cells that were SARS-CoV-2-associated. Each spike-specific TCR was assigned to its reactive spike region and to a CD4 or CD8 class using the MIRA data. Log10-transformed breadth and depth values were compared by one-way ANOVA with Sidak's multiple comparisons tests. TCRdb retrieved this table from immuneACCESS and kept in-frame rearrangements only. Not all clones are present; in checked studies, unresolved V genes account for under half, and no reason is known for the remainder. V and J calls and clone size are as listed in that table; D and trimming were resolved from the DNA. The sample table lists 110,000 or so clones, 88% of them with a count of one. The ten largest account for roughly a sixth of the sample.

The meaning of the sample's time point label: baseline before first vaccination. The vaccinee samples were drawn from two UK trials, COV001 and COV002, one of which was a single-blind randomized controlled phase 2/3 trial testing AZD1222 (ChAdOx1 nCoV-19) in healthy adults. Trial participant PBMC samples were collected at day 0 and day 28 after the second dose for TCRbeta chain sequencing. In its sample, this clone was seen a few times. The target of this receptor is not known. Base qualities are not recorded, but no much larger clone differs from it by a single base. The sequence was obtained from an adult in good health. The material was peripheral blood, obtained on day 0 of AZD1222 vaccination. The chain links TRBV5-1 with TRBJ2-3; 12 bases in the middle match TRBD2. The sequence in DNA is TGCGCCAGCAGCTTCTCTAGCGGGGGGGCCGTAGATACGCAGTATTTT. Its product reads: CASSFSSGGAVDTQYF.